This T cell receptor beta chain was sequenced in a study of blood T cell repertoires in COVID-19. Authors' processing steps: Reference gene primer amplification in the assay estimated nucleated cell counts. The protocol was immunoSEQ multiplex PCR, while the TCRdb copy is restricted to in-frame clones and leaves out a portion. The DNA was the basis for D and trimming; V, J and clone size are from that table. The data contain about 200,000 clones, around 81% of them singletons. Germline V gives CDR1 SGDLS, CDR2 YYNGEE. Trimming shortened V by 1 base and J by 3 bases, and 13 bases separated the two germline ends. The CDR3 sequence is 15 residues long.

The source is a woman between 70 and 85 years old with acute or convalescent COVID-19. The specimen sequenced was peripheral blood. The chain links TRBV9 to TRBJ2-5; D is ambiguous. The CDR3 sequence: CASSVRSGPEETQYF. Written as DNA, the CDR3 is TGTGCCAGCAGCGTAAGGTCAGGCCCCGAAGAGACCCAGTACTTC. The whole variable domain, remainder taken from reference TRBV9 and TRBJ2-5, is DSGVTQTPKHLITATGQRVTLRCSPRSGDLSVYWYQQSLDQGLQFLIQYYNGEERAKGNILERFSAQQFPDLHSELNLSSLELGDSALYFCASSVRSGPEETQYFGPGTRLLVL.